A selection of T cell receptor beta chains follows, all from one sample in a study of blood T cells in healthy people across ages. Each CDR3 protein is one row after TCRdb ran MiXCR on the 5' RACE reads. Among 870,000 or so distinct CDR3 sequences listed, around 30% were seen once. The sample taken for sequencing was blood. The receptor set was obtained from a woman older than 75 in good health. CDR3s leave out the opening cysteine and the closing phenylalanine or tryptophan. Fields, in order: V gene, J gene, clone size, CDR3 protein. Clone size is given for some rows only: seen once, a few or many times, or a class if the clone is expanded.

>TRBV7-2|TRBJ1-2|NA
ASSLRDSGYGYT
>TRBV30|TRBJ1-2|NA
AWSPRGARGKYDYGYT
>TRBV15|TRBJ2-2|few
ATSTEKSGELF
>TRBV28|TRBJ2-3|NA
AGGPIPLGTDTQY
>TRBV18|TRBJ2-1|many
ASSPPGRGSTYNEQF
>TRBV11-2|TRBJ2-7|NA
ASSSTGGSSYEQY
>TRBV6-5|TRBJ2-5|many
ASSPGQAIGQETQY
>TRBV28|TRBJ2-5|few
ASSGGLQQETQY
>TRBV27|TRBJ2-1|many
ASSPLIPGQGARNEQF
>TRBV5-1|TRBJ2-3|NA
ASQRTVTYTDTQY
>TRBV5-1|TRBJ2-5|many
ASSKTGGVETQY
>TRBV20-1|TRBJ2-1|once
SARGLGGHNEQF
>TRBV28|TRBJ2-7|many
ASSNPRGGYEQY
>TRBV6-2/TRBV6-3|TRBJ2-2|NA
ASSYTTPEGGDDGELF
>TRBV7-2|TRBJ2-1|many
ASSQLDEQF
>TRBV10-2|TRBJ2-6|many
ASSEQGTGANVLT
>TRBV10-3|TRBJ2-1|few
AISVGRDEQF
>TRBV7-9|NA|NA
ASSLVPGLAGGWIHEQY
>TRBV12-3/TRBV12-4|TRBJ1-2|few
ASRRRDRGGGYT
>TRBV27|TRBJ2-1|many
ASSLGQGAQNEQF
>TRBV5-1|TRBJ2-3|NA
ASSEGLAGDTGTQY
>TRBV3-1|TRBJ1-6|many
ATQDGANSPLH
>TRBV6-2/TRBV6-3|TRBJ2-7|NA
VSSYVLAGTSYNEQY
>TRBV6-2/TRBV6-3|TRBJ1-2|many
ASRQGNGGYGYT
>TRBV6-2/TRBV6-3|TRBJ2-5|few
ASSGASPTETQY
>TRBV15|TRBJ2-1|NA
ATSRDLVSQGPYNEQF
>TRBV12-3/TRBV12-4|TRBJ2-1|many
ATLTSGGPFEQF
>TRBV7-3|TRBJ2-3|NA
ASSLNLGADTQY
>TRBV2|TRBJ2-2|NA
ASRTDPHAGELF
>TRBV9|TRBJ2-7|many
ASSPTPSGREQY
>TRBV7-2|TRBJ2-3|few
ASSSPPGQGAY
>TRBV7-2|TRBJ2-5|NA
ASSLSLVETQY
>TRBV9|TRBJ2-3|NA
ASSVREGAGTDTQY
>TRBV24-1|TRBJ2-5|many
ATSGTDQETQY
>TRBV25-1|TRBJ2-4|many
ASSEDVGPWTKNIQY
>TRBV2|TRBJ1-1|NA
ASTVGQGKAF
>TRBV20-1|TRBJ1-5|few
SASEGGGNQPQH
>TRBV9|TRBJ2-1|many
ASSVGVAKVEQF
>TRBV29-1|TRBJ2-3|NA
SVSILAGPDTQY
>TRBV27|TRBJ2-5|NA
ASSLSGPGLGSNEQY
>TRBV4-3|TRBJ1-2|many
ASSQDWARLNYGYT
>TRBV7-9|TRBJ1-2|many
ASSFGVGQGAGGYT
>TRBV15|TRBJ2-1|many
ATSAKSGGYYNEQF